The sequence of this T cell receptor beta chain was determined in a study of radiotherapy plus CTLA-4 blockade in lung cancer. Ipilimumab CTLA-4 blockade and focal radiation were given to patients with chemo-refractory metastatic non-small-cell lung cancer. Per germline, CDR1 SEHNR and CDR2 FQNEAQ (reference sequence). The CDR3 extends over 19 amino acids. Trimming removed 4 bases from V and 1 base from J; junction bases left unmatched: 8. About this clone itself: No antigen is known for it.

The data were produced by immunoSEQ multiplex PCR, yet TCRdb's version contains in-frame clones alone and is incomplete. The sample records about 87,000 clones, more than 85% being singletons. Findings and caveats of the study: Early blood T cell clone dynamics reportedly forecast response best, with interferon-beta. In blood, TCR clones derived from the tumor expanded after radiotherapy plus ipilimumab.

This material consisted of peripheral blood, taken from a patient treated with radiotherapy plus ipilimumab. This receptor was taken from a human donor with non-small cell lung cancer that progressed on radiotherapy plus ipilimumab. V and J are TRBV7-9 and TRBJ2-1; 15 bases match TRBD2. CDR3 DNA: TGTGCCAGCAGCTGGGGACTAGCGGGAGGATCGGGGTCCTACAATGAGCAGTTCTTC. This translates into CASSWGLAGGSGSYNEQFF.